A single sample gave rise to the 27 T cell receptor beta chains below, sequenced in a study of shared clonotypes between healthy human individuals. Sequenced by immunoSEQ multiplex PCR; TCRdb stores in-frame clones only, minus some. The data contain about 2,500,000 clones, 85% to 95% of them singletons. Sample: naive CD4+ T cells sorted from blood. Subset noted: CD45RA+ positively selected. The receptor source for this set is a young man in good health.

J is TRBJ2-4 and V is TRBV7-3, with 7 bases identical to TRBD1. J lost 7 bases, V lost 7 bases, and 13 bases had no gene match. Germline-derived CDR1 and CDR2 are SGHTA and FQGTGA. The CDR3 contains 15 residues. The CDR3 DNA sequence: TGTGCCAGCAACCTAGAGGGGGCGGCTGCGAACATTCAGTACTTC. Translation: CASNLEGAAANIQYF.

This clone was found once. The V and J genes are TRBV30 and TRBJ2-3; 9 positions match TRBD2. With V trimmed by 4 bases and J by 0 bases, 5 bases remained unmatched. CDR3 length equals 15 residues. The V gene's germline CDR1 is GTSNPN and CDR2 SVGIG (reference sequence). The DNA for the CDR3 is TGTGCCTGGATCGCGGGGGGGTCTAGCACAGATACGCAGTATTTT. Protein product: CAWIAGGSSTDTQYF.

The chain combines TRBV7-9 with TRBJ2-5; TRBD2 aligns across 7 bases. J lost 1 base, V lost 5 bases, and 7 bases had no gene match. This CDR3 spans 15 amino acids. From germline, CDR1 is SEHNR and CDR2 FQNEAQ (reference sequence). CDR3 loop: CASSLRLASQETQYF. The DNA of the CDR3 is TGTGCCAGCAGCCTTAGACTAGCCTCCCAAGAGACCCAGTACTTC.

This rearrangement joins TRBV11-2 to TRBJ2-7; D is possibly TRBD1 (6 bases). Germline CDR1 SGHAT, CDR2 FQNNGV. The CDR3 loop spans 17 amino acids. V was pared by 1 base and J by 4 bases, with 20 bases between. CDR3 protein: CASSLVSGRTVIYEQYF. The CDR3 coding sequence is TGTGCCAGCAGCTTAGTTTCCGGCCGGACAGTAATTTACGAGCAGTACTTC.

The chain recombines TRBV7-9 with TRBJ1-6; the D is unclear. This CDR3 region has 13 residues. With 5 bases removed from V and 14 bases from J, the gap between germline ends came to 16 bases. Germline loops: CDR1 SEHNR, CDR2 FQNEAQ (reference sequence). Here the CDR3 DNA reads TGTGCCAGCAGCCCAGGACCTCAGGTGGCCCTCCACTTT. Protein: CASSPGPQVALHF.

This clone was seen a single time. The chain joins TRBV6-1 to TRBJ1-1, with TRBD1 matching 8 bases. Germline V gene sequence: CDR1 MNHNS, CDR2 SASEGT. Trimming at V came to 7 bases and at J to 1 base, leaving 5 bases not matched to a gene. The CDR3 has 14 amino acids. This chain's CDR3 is CASTRQGTNTEAFF. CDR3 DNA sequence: TGTGCCAGCACCCGACAGGGGACGAACACTGAAGCTTTCTTT.

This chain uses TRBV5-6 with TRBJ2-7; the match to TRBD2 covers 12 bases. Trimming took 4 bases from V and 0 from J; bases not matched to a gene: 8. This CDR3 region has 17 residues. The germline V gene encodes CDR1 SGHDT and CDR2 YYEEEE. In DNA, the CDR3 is TGTGCCAGCAGCGGGGGACTAGCGGGCTTTTTCTCCTACGAGCAGTACTTC. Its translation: CASSGGLAGFFSYEQYF. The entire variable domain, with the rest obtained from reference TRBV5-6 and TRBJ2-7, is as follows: DAGVTQSPTHLIKTRGQQVTLRCSPKSGHDTVSWYQQALGQGPQFIFQYYEEEERQRGNFPDRFSGHQFPNYSSELNVNALLLGDSALYLCASSGGLAGFFSYEQYFGPGTRLTVT.

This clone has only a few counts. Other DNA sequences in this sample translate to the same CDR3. CDR3 in amino acids: CASSFRDTEAFF. In DNA form, the CDR3 reads TGTGCCAGCAGCTTTAGGGACACTGAAGCTTTCTTT. The chain uses TRBV11-2 and TRBJ1-1; no definite D call. Germline V gene sequence: CDR1 SGHAT, CDR2 FQNNGV. V shed 3 bases and J shed 3 bases, with 5 bases lying between them. The CDR3 runs to 12 residues.

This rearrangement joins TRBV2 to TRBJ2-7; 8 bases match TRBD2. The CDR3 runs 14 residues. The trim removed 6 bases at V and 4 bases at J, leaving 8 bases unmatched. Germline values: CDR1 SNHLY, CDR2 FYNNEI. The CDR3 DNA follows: TGTGCCAGCAGAAATAGCGGGAACAGGTACGAGCAGTACTTC. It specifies CASRNSGNRYEQYF.

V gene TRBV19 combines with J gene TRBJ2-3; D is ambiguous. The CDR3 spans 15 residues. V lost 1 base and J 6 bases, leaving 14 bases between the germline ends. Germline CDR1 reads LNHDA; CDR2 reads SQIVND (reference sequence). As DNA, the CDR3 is TGTGCCAGTAGTATAGGGTCGGTTATCCTCGATACGCAGTATTTT. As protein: CASSIGSVILDTQYF.

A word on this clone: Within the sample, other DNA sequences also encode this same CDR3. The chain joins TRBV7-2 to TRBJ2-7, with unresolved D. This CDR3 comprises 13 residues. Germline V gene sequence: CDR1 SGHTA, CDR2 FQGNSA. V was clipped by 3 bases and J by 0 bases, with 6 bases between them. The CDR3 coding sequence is TGTGCCAGCAGCTTCGCTAGCTCCTACGAGCAGTACTTC. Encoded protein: CASSFASSYEQYF.

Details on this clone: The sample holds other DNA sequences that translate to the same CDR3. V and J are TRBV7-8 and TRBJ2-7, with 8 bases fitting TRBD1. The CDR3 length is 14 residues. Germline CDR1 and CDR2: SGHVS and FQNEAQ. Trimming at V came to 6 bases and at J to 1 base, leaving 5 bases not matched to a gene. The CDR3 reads CASRPRQGSYEQYF. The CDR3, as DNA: TGTGCCAGCAGGCCTAGACAGGGGTCCTACGAGCAGTACTTC.

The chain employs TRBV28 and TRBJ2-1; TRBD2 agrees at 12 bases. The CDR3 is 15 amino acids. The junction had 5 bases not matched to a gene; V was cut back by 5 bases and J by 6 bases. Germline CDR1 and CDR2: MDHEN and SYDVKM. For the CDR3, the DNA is TGTGCCAGCAGTCTAGCGGGAGGGCCTCCCAATGAGCAGTTCTTC. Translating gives CASSLAGGPPNEQFF.

The CDR3: CASRSGAQETQYF. CDR3 nucleotides: TGTGCCAGCAGGTCAGGTGCGCAAGAGACCCAGTACTTC. The chain has TRBV2 and TRBJ2-5; D is ambiguous. V dropped 6 bases and J dropped 2 bases, with 10 bases sitting between them. In germline, CDR1 is SNHLY, CDR2 FYNNEI. The CDR3 extends over 13 amino acids.

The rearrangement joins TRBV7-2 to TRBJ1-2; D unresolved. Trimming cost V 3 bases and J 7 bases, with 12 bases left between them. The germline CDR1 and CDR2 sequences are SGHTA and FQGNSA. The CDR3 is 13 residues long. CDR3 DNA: TGTGCCAGCAGCTTTCGGGATACGCGTGGCTACACCTTC. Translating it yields CASSFRDTRGYTF. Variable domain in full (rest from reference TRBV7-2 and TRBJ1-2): GAGVSQSPSNKVTEKGKDVELRCDPISGHTALYWYRQSLGQGLEFLIYFQGNSAPDKSGLPSDRFSAERTGGSVSTLTIQRTQQEDSAVYLCASSFRDTRGYTFGSGTRLTVV.

The CDR3 here is CATSPTGNTEAFF. The CDR3 nucleotides read TGTGCCACCAGCCCTACAGGGAACACTGAAGCTTTCTTT. V and J are TRBV15 and TRBJ1-1, with D tentatively TRBD1 (5 bases). Between the trimmed V and J ends, which lost 5 bases and 1 base, there was a span of 8 bases. Germline V lookup: CDR1 LNHNV, CDR2 YYDKDF (reference sequence). This CDR3 is built from 13 residues.

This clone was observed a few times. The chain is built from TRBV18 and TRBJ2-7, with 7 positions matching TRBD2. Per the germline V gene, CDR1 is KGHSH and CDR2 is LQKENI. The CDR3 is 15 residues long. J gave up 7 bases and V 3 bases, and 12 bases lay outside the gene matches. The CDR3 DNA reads TGTGCCAGCTCACCCGGGCAGACTAGCTTGGCGGAGCAGTACTTC. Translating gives CASSPGQTSLAEQYF. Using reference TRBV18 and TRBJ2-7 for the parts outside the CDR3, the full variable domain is NAGVMQNPRHLVRRRGQEARLRCSPMKGHSHVYWYRQLPEEGLKFMVYLQKENIIDESGMPKERFSAEFPKEGPSILRIQQVVRGDSAAYFCASSPGQTSLAEQYFGPGTRLTVT.

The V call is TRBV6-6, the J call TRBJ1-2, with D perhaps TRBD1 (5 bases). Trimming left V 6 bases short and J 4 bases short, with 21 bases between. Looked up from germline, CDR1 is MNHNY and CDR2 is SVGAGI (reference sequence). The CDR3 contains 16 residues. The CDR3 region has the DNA TGTGCCAGCAGCCGGGACTCGGGGTTTGGGGGCTATGGCTACACCTTC. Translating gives CASSRDSGFGGYGYTF.

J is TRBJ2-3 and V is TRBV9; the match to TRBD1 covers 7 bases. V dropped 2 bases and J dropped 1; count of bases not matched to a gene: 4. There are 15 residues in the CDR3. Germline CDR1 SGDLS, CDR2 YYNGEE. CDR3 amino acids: CASSVDRARTDTQYF. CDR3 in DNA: TGTGCCAGCAGCGTCGACAGGGCGCGCACAGATACGCAGTATTTT.

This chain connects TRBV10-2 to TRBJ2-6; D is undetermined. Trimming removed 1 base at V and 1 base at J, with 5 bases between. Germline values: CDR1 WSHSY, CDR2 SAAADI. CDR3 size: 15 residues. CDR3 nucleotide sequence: TGCGCCAGCAGTGAGTTGGGGTCTGGGGCCAACGTCCTGACTTTC. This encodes CASSELGSGANVLTF.

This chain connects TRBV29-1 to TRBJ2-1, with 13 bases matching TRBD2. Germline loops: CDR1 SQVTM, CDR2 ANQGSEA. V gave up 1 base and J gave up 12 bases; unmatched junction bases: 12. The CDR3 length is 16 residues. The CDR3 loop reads CSVEAGTSGASGGQFF. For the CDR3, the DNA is TGCAGCGTTGAAGCCGGGACTAGCGGGGCATCGGGAGGGCAGTTCTTC.

The CDR3 loop reads CAISDPTGSGANVLTF. CDR3 nucleotides: TGTGCCATCAGTGACCCGACAGGGTCCGGGGCCAACGTCCTGACTTTC. The chain joins TRBV10-3 to TRBJ2-6; 7 bases are shared with TRBD1. CDR3 length: 16 residues. The germline CDR1 and CDR2 sequences are ENHRY and SYGVKD. With 3 bases clipped from V and 4 bases from J, the junction kept 6 bases outside the gene matches.

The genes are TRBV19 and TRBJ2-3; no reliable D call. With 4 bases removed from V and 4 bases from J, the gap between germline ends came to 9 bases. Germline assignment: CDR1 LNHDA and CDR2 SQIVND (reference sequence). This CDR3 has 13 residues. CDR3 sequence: CASSTQVADTQYF. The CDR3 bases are TGTGCCAGTAGTACTCAGGTGGCAGATACGCAGTATTTT.

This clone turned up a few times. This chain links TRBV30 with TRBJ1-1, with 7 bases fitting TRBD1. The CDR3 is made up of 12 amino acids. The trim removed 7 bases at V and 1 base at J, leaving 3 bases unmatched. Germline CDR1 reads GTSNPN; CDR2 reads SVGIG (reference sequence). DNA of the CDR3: TGTGCCTCCTCAGGGGGGAACACTGAAGCTTTCTTT. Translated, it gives CASSGGNTEAFF.

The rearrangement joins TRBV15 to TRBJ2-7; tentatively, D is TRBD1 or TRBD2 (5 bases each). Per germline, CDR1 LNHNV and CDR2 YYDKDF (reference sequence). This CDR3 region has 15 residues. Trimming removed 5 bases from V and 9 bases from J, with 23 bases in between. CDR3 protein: CATSGSGRTGEGQYF. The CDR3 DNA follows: TGTGCCACCAGCGGGAGTGGCAGAACAGGAGAGGGGCAGTACTTC.

The CDR3 here is CASSIDPGVYGYTF. The CDR3 bases are TGTGCCAGTAGTATAGATCCGGGGGTCTATGGCTACACCTTC. This chain joins TRBV19 and TRBJ1-2, with TRBD1 as a possible D gene (5 bases). Trimming pared 0 bases from V and 4 bases from J, leaving 9 bases between. Germline CDR1 reads LNHDA; CDR2 reads SQIVND (reference sequence). CDR3 size: 14 residues.

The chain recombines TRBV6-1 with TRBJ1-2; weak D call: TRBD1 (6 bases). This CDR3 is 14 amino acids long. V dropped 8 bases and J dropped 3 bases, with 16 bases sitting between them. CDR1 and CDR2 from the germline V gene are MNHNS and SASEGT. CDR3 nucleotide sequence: TGTGCCAGCGGCTCAAGGGGGAACGACTATGGCTACACCTTC. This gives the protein CASGSRGNDYGYTF.